Described below is a single T cell receptor (beta chain) sequence and its context. The data originate from a study of T cell responses to AZD1222 COVID-19 vaccine. V lost 5 bases to trimming and J lost 2 bases; unmatched junction nucleotides: 9. Per germline, CDR1 MNHEY and CDR2 SMNVEV (reference sequence). This CDR3 has 15 amino acids. Clones were sequenced by immunoSEQ multiplex PCR, and TCRdb holds only the in-frame ones, with some missing. Of more than 100,000 clones in the sample, over 75% were seen once. J is TRBJ2-7 and V is TRBV27, with TRBD1 matching 7 bases. This clonotype was sampled from an adult in good health. Sequencing used peripheral blood, obtained on day 0 of AZD1222 vaccination. The CDR3 region is CASSRTGVGTYEQYF. The DNA for the CDR3 is TGTGCCAGCAGTAGAACAGGGGTAGGGACCTACGAGCAGTACTTC.